This T cell receptor beta chain came from a study of CD8 T cells in Susac syndrome (dated by TCRdb to between 2018 and 2021). Looking at the study overall: Repertoire sequencing was used to test whether CD8+ T cell activation and differentiation in Susac syndrome was antigen driven.

This clonotype has just a few counts. It lacks a known antigen. There are no base qualities to consult, and no much larger clone falls within one base. The investigation overall reported the following: The number of individuals in the TCR sequencing and HLA analysis was acknowledged as relatively small.

The CDR3 spans 13 residues, from the cysteine through the phenylalanine. CDR3 DNA only is kept here, 39 bases in frame from base 1. V ends up 3 bases short and J 4 bases short, with an unmatched junction base count of 2. High-throughput TCR beta sequencing profiled peripheral blood CD8+ and CD4+ T cells from healthy donors, Susac syndrome patients and multiple sclerosis patients. The multiple sclerosis controls were treatment-naive patients whose relapsing-remitting disease, either stable or active, fulfilled the revised McDonald criteria. Bulk CD8+ and CD4+ T cells were purified by magnetic negative isolation, whereas CD8+ TEMRA cells were enriched by FACS. Blood was drawn into EDTA tubes, processed within 24 hours, and PBMCs were isolated by density gradient centrifugation. PBMCs destined for TCR sequencing were cryopreserved in liquid nitrogen and later thawed in a 37 °C water bath. A purity of at least 90% was achieved for sorted or isolated CD4+, CD8+ and CD8+ TEMRA cells.

RNA was extracted using the RNeasy kit, and roughly 0.5 to 1 ug of the RNA was reverse transcribed with random hexamers. TCR beta CDR3 regions were amplified with the immunoSEQ multiplex PCR assay covering 54 Vbeta and 13 Jbeta segments. Bias from PCR amplification was corrected by using a synthetic template baseline for primer optimization and for computational correction. The study's own analysis went as follows. Reads were annotated to V, D and J genes according to IMGT and were analyzed with immunoSEQ Analyzer, with only productive sequences retained. Clonality was calculated as one minus the Shannon entropy normalized by log2 of the number of productive unique sequences. For each patient and control, public and private clones were evaluated within the 100 most prevalent clones. Clones were defined as Susac-specific if absent from the healthy and MS cohorts, from some 1,000 published viral clones and from other ImmuneACCESS disease sequences. TCRdb reanalyzed the raw reads on its own, using fastp at Q25 for trimming and MiXCR for clone calling, and kept in-frame beta chains. Each CDR3 protein gets just one entry, which takes the most common genes and DNA from the rows behind it. These V and J calls rely on TCRdb rather than the paper's analysis. The sample table shows about 250,000 distinct CDR3 sequences, and just over 90% are seen once. The ten largest clonotypes hold 0.065% to 0.08% of the sample.

Sample: CD4+ T cells from PBMCs. The sequence was obtained from a human donor with multiple sclerosis. The sequence is built from TRBV12-3 or TRBV12-4 and TRBJ1-2; the junction holds 7 bases that match TRBD1. The encoded CDR3 is CASSLAGGYGYTF. The DNA is TGTGCCAGCAGTTTGGCAGGGGGCTATGGCTACACCTTC.